The 32 T cell receptor beta chains below were found in one sample sequenced in a study of blood T cell repertoires in COVID-19. Repertoires were generated with immunoSEQ multiplex PCR, while TCRdb's copy carries only in-frame clones and drops some. The data show about 220,000 clones, approximately 90% seen once. Sequenced: PBMCs or T cells enriched from blood (not recorded which). The receptors come from a woman aged 30 to 39 who had recovered from COVID-19.

In its sample, this clone was seen many times. This chain uses TRBV18 with TRBJ1-2; 10 positions match TRBD1. The CDR3 consists of 15 residues. Trimming removed 3 bases from V and 2 bases from J; junction bases left unmatched: 3. Looked up from germline, CDR1 is KGHSH and CDR2 is LQKENI. CDR3 sequence reads: CASSPETGGNYGYTF. CDR3 coding DNA: TGTGCCAGCTCACCGGAGACAGGGGGCAACTATGGCTACACCTTC.

V gene TRBV2 combines with J gene TRBJ1-1, with D possibly TRBD1 on 5 matching bases. Germline CDR1 is SNHLY and CDR2 is FYNNEI. Trimming took 4 bases from V and 6 from J, leaving 12 bases between them. This CDR3 comprises 13 residues. The CDR3, as DNA: TGTGCCAGCAGTGGCCTGGGGGGGGCTGAAGCTTTCTTT. This translates into CASSGLGGAEAFF.

The chain employs TRBV19 and TRBJ2-7; possible D gene TRBD2, 5 bases. CDR1 and CDR2 (germline): LNHDA, SQIVND (reference sequence). Trimming shortened V by 0 bases and J by 7 bases, and 16 bases separated the two germline ends. The CDR3 consists of 15 residues. The CDR3 bases are TGTGCCAGTAGTATAGACGGGGTGCCTCCTCTTGAGCAGTACTTC. Its translation is CASSIDGVPPLEQYF.

The rearrangement links TRBV7-2 to TRBJ2-3, with TRBD1 matching over 11 bases. This CDR3 has 15 residues. Germline V gives CDR1 SGHTA, CDR2 FQGNSA. J was trimmed by 5 bases and V by 4 bases; bases with no gene match: 5. CDR3 residues: CASSSDRGRGDTQYF. CDR3 nucleotide sequence: TGTGCCAGCAGCTCGGACAGGGGGCGGGGAGATACGCAGTATTTT.

The chain recombines TRBV5-1 with TRBJ1-5; 7 bases are a match to TRBD1. This CDR3 comprises 17 residues. Germline CDR1 SGHRS, CDR2 YFSETQ. Germline trimming cut 0 bases from V and 0 bases from J; bases unmatched to any gene: 6. The CDR3 is CASSLDPQGTSNQPQHF. CDR3 in DNA: TGCGCCAGCAGCTTGGATCCACAGGGGACTAGCAATCAGCCCCAGCATTTT.

As to this clone: One end of the junction fails to match germline, which may point to a read error. The chain carries TRBV2 and TRBJ2-4; 9 bases agree with TRBD2. The CDR3 is 14 residues long. Germline V gene sequence: CDR1 SNHLY, CDR2 FYNNEI. The CDR3: CASREGGGVNIQYF. The CDR3 DNA reads TGTGCCAGCAGGGAAGGCGGGGGGGTAAACATTCAGTACTTC.

The rearrangement uses TRBV11-2 and TRBJ1-5; maybe TRBD1 (5 bases). Trimming cost V 4 bases and J 5 bases, with 9 bases left between them. The CDR3 has 13 residues. Germline loops: CDR1 SGHAT, CDR2 FQNNGV. As DNA, the CDR3 is TGTGCCAGCAGCTGGGGCCGGGATCAGCCCCAGCATTTT. Amino acids: CASSWGRDQPQHF.

The chain employs TRBV19 and TRBJ1-2; no clear D gene. Per the germline V gene, CDR1 is LNHDA and CDR2 is SQIVND (reference sequence). V lost 7 bases and J 5 bases, leaving 5 bases between the germline ends. CDR3 length equals 10 residues. This CDR3 reads CASNSYGYTF. For the CDR3, the DNA is TGTGCCAGTAATAGTTATGGCTACACCTTC. Full variable domain (rest looked up from reference TRBV19 and TRBJ1-2): DGGITQSPKYLFRKEGQNVTLSCEQNLNHDAMYWYRQDPGQGLRLIYYSQIVNDFQKGDIAEGYSVSREKKESFPLTVTSAQKNPTAFYLCASNSYGYTFGSGTRLTVV.

This clone appeared a single time. The chain links TRBV2 to TRBJ1-2; D uncertain. Germline-derived CDR1 and CDR2 are SNHLY and FYNNEI. The CDR3 is 14 residues long. The germline V and J ends were trimmed by 6 bases and 3 bases, with 14 bases remaining between them. The chain's CDR3 is CASRNGFRDYGYTF. In DNA, the CDR3 is TGTGCCAGCAGGAACGGGTTTCGTGACTATGGCTACACCTTC.

This sequence joins TRBV7-9 and TRBJ2-5; 8 bases line up with TRBD1. CDR1 is SEHNR, CDR2 FQNEAQ, per germline (reference sequence). The CDR3 contains 15 residues. The V gene end was trimmed by 3 bases and the J gene end by 4 bases; junction bases not matched to a gene: 7. The CDR3: CASSLRGRGLETQYF. In DNA form, the CDR3 reads TGTGCCAGCAGCTTGAGAGGCAGGGGGCTAGAGACCCAGTACTTC.

DNA of the CDR3: TGTGCCATCAGTGGGACACAGGGGACGGGCTCACCCCTCCACTTT. This gives the protein CAISGTQGTGSPLHF. This sequence joins TRBV10-3 and TRBJ1-6; 7 bases line up with TRBD1. CDR1 and CDR2 from the germline V gene are ENHRY and SYGVKD. Trimming at V came to 4 bases and at J to 10 bases, leaving 10 bases not matched to a gene. The CDR3 sequence is 15 residues long.

The chain carries TRBV5-1 and TRBJ2-7; 7 bases match TRBD2. CDR1 SGHRS and CDR2 YFSETQ come from the germline V gene. J gave up 3 bases and V 1 base, and 4 bases lay outside the gene matches. This CDR3 comprises 14 residues. The CDR3 DNA follows: TGCGCCAGCAGCTTGTATGGCGGGGGCTACGAGCAGTACTTC. Translated, it gives CASSLYGGGYEQYF.

The CDR3 loop reads CASSLGVTGENSPLHF. CDR3 nucleotides: TGTGCCAGCAGCTTAGGTGTTACAGGTGAGAATTCACCCCTCCACTTT. This sequence joins TRBV7-8 and TRBJ1-6, with a possible D match to TRBD1 (5 bases). The germline V gene encodes CDR1 SGHVS and CDR2 FQNEAQ. Deletions cut 1 base from V and 7 bases from J, with 14 bases between. This CDR3 comprises 16 residues.

This chain uses TRBV2 with TRBJ2-1; TRBD1 matches 7 bases. The CDR3 extends over 15 amino acids. The J segment lost 4 bases and the V segment lost 5 bases, leaving 8 bases of the junction unmatched. CDR1 is SNHLY, CDR2 FYNNEI, per germline. The CDR3, as DNA: TGTGCCAGCAGTTCGACAGGGAAACAATACAATGAGCAGTTCTTC. It translates to CASSSTGKQYNEQFF.

J is TRBJ2-2 and V is TRBV7-9, with 9 bases that match TRBD2. V dropped 0 bases and J dropped 4; count of bases not matched to a gene: 9. This CDR3 region has 18 residues. Looked up from germline, CDR1 is SEHNR and CDR2 is FQNEAQ (reference sequence). CDR3 bases: TGTGCCAGCAGCTTAGCTCCTAGCGGGACAGCCTCCACCGGGGAGCTGTTTTTT. Encoded protein: CASSLAPSGTASTGELFF. Full variable domain (outside the CDR3, taken from reference TRBV7-9 and TRBJ2-2): DTGVSQNPRHKITKRGQNVTFRCDPISEHNRLYWYRQTLGQGPEFLTYFQNEAQLEKSRLLSDRFSAERPKGSFSTLEIQRTEQGDSAMYLCASSLAPSGTASTGELFFGEGSRLTVL.

This chain uses TRBV2 with TRBJ1-5; the D gene is possibly TRBD1 (5 bases). V was cut by 3 bases and J by 7 bases, with 13 bases left in between. Germline loops: CDR1 SNHLY, CDR2 FYNNEI. This CDR3 has 14 amino acids. This CDR3 is CASSEGQGWQPQHF. The DNA for the CDR3 is TGTGCCAGCAGTGAGGGGCAGGGATGGCAGCCCCAGCATTTT.

V usage is TRBV6-2 or TRBV6-3 and J usage is TRBJ1-2; TRBD1 agrees at 7 bases. With V trimmed by 6 bases and J by 4 bases, 2 bases remained unmatched. CDR1 is MNHEY and CDR2 is SVGEGT in the germline V gene. The CDR3 extends over 12 amino acids. Here the CDR3 reads CASSGQAYGYTF. The CDR3 nucleotides read TGTGCCAGCAGCGGACAGGCCTATGGCTACACCTTC.

This clone showed up just once. This chain links TRBV2 with TRBJ1-1; a weak D match, TRBD1 (6 bases). The CDR3 sequence is 14 residues long. Germline V gene lookup returns CDR1 SNHLY and CDR2 FYNNEI. Trimming removed 8 bases from V and 6 bases from J, with 19 bases in between. The CDR3 DNA follows: TGTGCCAGCGACGAGCTTGGGGGCTGGGCTGAAGCTTTCTTT. It translates to CASDELGGWAEAFF.

The chain joins TRBV5-1 to TRBJ2-7, with D hard to call. This CDR3 has 13 residues. The V end was cut by 0 bases, the J end by 5 bases, with 9 bases between. Germline V gene lookup returns CDR1 SGHRS and CDR2 YFSETQ. CDR3 nucleotide sequence: TGCGCCAGCAGCTTGGGGCGGTTAGACGAGCAGTACTTC. Translated: CASSLGRLDEQYF.

The CDR3 coding sequence is TGTGCCAGCAGTTTTTTGGACAGCGAGTATGGCTACACCTTC. This codes for CASSFLDSEYGYTF. The genes are TRBV6-2 or TRBV6-3 and TRBJ1-2, with a possible D match to TRBD1 (6 bases). CDR1 and CDR2 (germline): MNHEY, SVGEGT. This CDR3 has 14 amino acids. With 4 bases removed from V and 5 bases from J, the gap between germline ends came to 14 bases.

The rearrangement links TRBV6-4 to TRBJ2-1; no firm D call. The CDR3 consists of 16 residues. V was clipped by 2 bases and J by 0 bases, with 11 bases between them. The V gene's germline CDR1 is MRHNA and CDR2 SNTAGT. CDR3 loop: CASSDETKSSYNEQFF. CDR3 in DNA: TGTGCCAGCAGTGACGAGACAAAGAGCTCCTACAATGAGCAGTTCTTC.

The chain uses TRBV7-9 and TRBJ2-5; the D is unclear. The CDR3 consists of 13 residues. Germline lookup yields CDR1 SEHNR and CDR2 FQNEAQ (reference sequence). V was cut by 6 bases and J by 0 bases, with 8 bases left in between. The CDR3 is CASSRSHQETQYF. The CDR3 DNA reads TGTGCCAGCAGTCGTAGTCACCAAGAGACCCAGTACTTC. The complete variable domain, with remaining parts taken from reference TRBV7-9 and TRBJ2-5, reads DTGVSQNPRHKITKRGQNVTFRCDPISEHNRLYWYRQTLGQGPEFLTYFQNEAQLEKSRLLSDRFSAERPKGSFSTLEIQRTEQGDSAMYLCASSRSHQETQYFGPGTRLLVL.

V usage is TRBV25-1 and J usage is TRBJ2-5, with D perhaps TRBD1 (5 bases). From germline, CDR1 is MGHDK and CDR2 SYGVNS. Trimming removed 5 bases from V and 2 bases from J, with 21 bases in between. This CDR3 region has 17 residues. The CDR3 DNA reads as TGTGCCAGCAGTCCTAGAGACAGACAGTCAAATCAAGAGACCCAGTACTTC. Translating gives CASSPRDRQSNQETQYF.

The chain carries TRBV2 and TRBJ1-2; weak D call: TRBD1 (6 bases). The CDR3 is 14 amino acids. Germline V gene lookup returns CDR1 SNHLY and CDR2 FYNNEI. V lost 5 bases to trimming and J lost 4 bases, with 14 bases between them. The CDR3 region is CASSQGLSAYGYTF. CDR3 coding DNA: TGTGCCAGCAGTCAGGGGCTGTCTGCCTATGGCTACACCTTC.

V and J are TRBV27 and TRBJ2-2; 9 bases are shared with TRBD2. Looked up from germline, CDR1 is MNHEY and CDR2 is SMNVEV (reference sequence). The J segment lost 8 bases and the V segment lost 10 bases, leaving 14 bases of the junction unmatched. CDR3 size: 15 residues. In DNA form, the CDR3 reads TGTGCCACCCACCCCTGGCGGGGGGGCGGTGGGGAGCTGTTTTTT. Protein: CATHPWRGGGGELFF.

The chain couples TRBV4-1 to TRBJ1-1, with D tentatively TRBD1 (6 bases). This CDR3 is 14 amino acids long. Trimming removed 3 bases at V and 4 bases at J, with 12 bases between. Germline V gene sequence: CDR1 MGHRA, CDR2 YSYEKL. Here the CDR3 reads CASSQPQGSTEAFF. Here the CDR3 DNA reads TGCGCCAGCAGCCAGCCACAGGGTTCCACTGAAGCTTTCTTT.

This chain links TRBV12-3 or TRBV12-4 with TRBJ1-1; 9 bases fit TRBD1. The V gene end was trimmed by 7 bases and the J gene end by 11 bases; junction bases not matched to a gene: 11. The length of the CDR3 is 13 residues. The CDR3 region is CASNTGGLDGAFF. CDR3 sequence (DNA): TGTGCCAGCAATACAGGGGGCCTAGACGGGGCTTTCTTT.

CDR3 DNA: TGTGCCAGCAGTTTAACCGGGGAGTCAACTAATGAAAAACTGTTTTTT. Translation gives CASSLTGESTNEKLFF. This sequence joins TRBV27 and TRBJ1-4; D call uncertain. V lost 2 bases, J lost 0 bases, and 10 bases lay in between. The CDR3 sequence is 16 residues long. Germline-derived CDR1 and CDR2 are MNHEY and SMNVEV (reference sequence).

The chain has TRBV15 and TRBJ2-1; 14 bases are shared with TRBD2. Per the germline V gene, CDR1 is LNHNV and CDR2 is YYDKDF (reference sequence). The CDR3 sequence is 21 residues long. The junction had 15 bases not matched to a gene; V was cut back by 3 bases and J by 2 bases. CDR3 sequence: CATSRVPGLAGVINTYNEQFF. The CDR3 region has the DNA TGTGCCACCAGCAGGGTACCGGGACTAGCGGGGGTCATTAACACCTACAATGAGCAGTTCTTC.

The CDR3 loop reads CASSLRTGWNEQYF. The CDR3 coding sequence is TGTGCCAGCAGTTTAAGGACAGGGTGGAACGAGCAGTACTTC. V is TRBV28 and J is TRBJ2-7; 8 bases are a match to TRBD1. Unmatched junction bases numbered 5, after V lost 2 bases and J lost 5 bases. The CDR3 sequence is 14 residues long. The V gene's germline CDR1 is MDHEN and CDR2 SYDVKM.

This clone showed up just once. V gene TRBV3-1 (or the pseudogene TRBV3-2) combines with J gene TRBJ2-5, with 7 bases lining up with TRBD1. The CDR3 spans 14 residues. CDR1 is LGHDT and CDR2 is YNNKEL in the germline V gene (reference sequence). V lost 1 base and J lost 4; bases outside the gene matches: 3. CDR3 sequence: CASSQANRGETQYF. For the CDR3, the DNA is TGTGCCAGCAGCCAAGCGAACAGGGGAGAGACCCAGTACTTC.

The rearrangement joins TRBV5-1 to TRBJ2-7, with D unresolved. CDR1 is SGHRS, CDR2 YFSETQ, per germline. Trimming shortened V by 3 bases and J by 3 bases, and 13 bases separated the two germline ends. The CDR3 covers 14 residues. Here the CDR3 reads CASSSASRSYEQYF. In DNA form, the CDR3 reads TGCGCCAGCAGCTCCGCAAGTCGTAGCTACGAGCAGTACTTC.